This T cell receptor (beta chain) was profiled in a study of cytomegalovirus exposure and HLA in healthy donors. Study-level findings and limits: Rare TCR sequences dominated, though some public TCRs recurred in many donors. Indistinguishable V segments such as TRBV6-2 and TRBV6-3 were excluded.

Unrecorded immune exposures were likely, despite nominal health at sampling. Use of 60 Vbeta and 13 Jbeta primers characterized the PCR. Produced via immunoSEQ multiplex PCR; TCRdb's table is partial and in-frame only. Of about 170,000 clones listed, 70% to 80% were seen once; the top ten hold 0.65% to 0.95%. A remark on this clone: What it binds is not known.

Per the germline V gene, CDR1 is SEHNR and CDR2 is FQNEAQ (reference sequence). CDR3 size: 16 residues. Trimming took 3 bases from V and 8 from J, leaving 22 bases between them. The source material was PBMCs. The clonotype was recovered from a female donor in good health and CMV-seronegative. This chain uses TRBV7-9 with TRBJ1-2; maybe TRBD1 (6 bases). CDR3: CASSFSAGATLGGYTF. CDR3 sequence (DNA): TGTGCCAGCAGCTTTAGCGCGGGGGCCACCCTCGGAGGCTACACCTTC.